This is a list of T cell receptor beta chains from one sample in a study of shared clonotypes between healthy human individuals. Sequencing used immunoSEQ multiplex PCR; TCRdb keeps in-frame clones, though not all of them. The sample yields around 2,000,000 clones, approximately 94% seen once. Sequenced material: naive CD8+ T cells sorted from blood. These receptors originate from a man aged 18 to 29 in good health. CDR3s include the opening cysteine and the closing phenylalanine or tryptophan. A D gene is named only where the DNA matches it firmly. Not every row has a clone size; where given, it reads once, few, many or a size class.

>NA|NA|TRBJ2-1|TRBV5-6
TGTGCCAGCAGCTCCGACGTCTACAATGAGCAGTTCTTC
CASSSDVYNEQFF
>NA|TRBD1|TRBJ2-7|TRBV5-1
TGCGCCAGCAGCTCGGGACAGGGAACGGGGGAGCAGTACTTC
CASSSGQGTGEQYF
>NA|TRBD1|TRBJ1-2|TRBV6-1
TGTGCCAGCAGTGTTCTCGGACAGGGGGAGTATGGCTACACCTTC
CASSVLGQGEYGYTF
>once|NA|TRBJ1-2|TRBV4-2
TGTGCCAGCAGCCAAGTAGACACCGAAGGTGGCTACACCTTC
CASSQVDTEGGYTF
>NA|NA|TRBJ1-2|TRBV4-1
TGCGCCAGCTCACCGGAGGGGAACTATGGCTACACCTTC
CASSPEGNYGYTF
>NA|NA|TRBJ2-2|TRBV25-1
TGTGCCAGCAGTGTTACGGAGGGGCCCGGGGAGCTGTTTTTT
CASSVTEGPGELFF
>once|TRBD1|TRBJ2-7|TRBV6-8
TGTGCCAGCAAAGGGACAGGCGATTACGAGCAGTACTTC
CASKGTGDYEQYF
>NA|NA|TRBJ2-2|TRBV19
TGTGCCAGTAGCCCGGGACATAACACCGGGGAGCTGTTTTTT
CASSPGHNTGELFF
>NA|TRBD2|TRBJ2-3|TRBV6-5
TGTGCCAGCAGTTACGCAACTAGCGGGGGCTATACGCAGTATTTT
CASSYATSGGYTQYF
>NA|NA|TRBJ2-2|TRBV19
TGTGCCAGTAGCATCCCCCTGGGCATCGGGGCCACCGGGGAGCTGTTTTTT
CASSIPLGIGATGELFF
>NA|NA|TRBJ1-6|TRBV19
TGTGCCAGTAGCCGCGGGGCGACGGACCTCCACTTT
CASSRGATDLHF
>NA|NA|TRBJ2-7|TRBV21-1
TGTGCCAGCAGCAAAGCGCGATGGGAAGGGGAGCAGTACTTC
CASSKARWEGEQYF
>NA|NA|TRBJ2-1|TRBV2
TGTGCCAGCAGTACAACCTCCTACAATGAGCAGTTCTTC
CASSTTSYNEQFF
>NA|NA|TRBJ2-6|TRBV30
TGTGCCTGGAGTCTTATCCGAACATCCTCTGGGGCCAACGTCCTGACTTTC
CAWSLIRTSSGANVLTF
>NA|TRBD2|TRBJ2-1|TRBV10-2
TGCGCCAGCAGTGATACCGGGGGGATCCACAATGAGCAGTTCTTC
CASSDTGGIHNEQFF
>NA|NA|TRBJ1-4|TRBV14
TGTGCCAGCAGCCAGGGCAGCGAAAAACTGTTTTTT
CASSQGSEKLFF
>NA|NA|TRBJ2-7|TRBV4-1
TGCGCCAGCAGCCAGACGCCCTACGAGCAGTACTTC
CASSQTPYEQYF
>few|NA|TRBJ2-7|TRBV6-5
TGTGCCAGCAGTTACGGGGCGACCTACGAGCAGTACTTC
CASSYGATYEQYF
>NA|NA|TRBJ2-5|TRBV10-3
TGTGCCATCAGTGACTACCAAGAGACCCAGTACTTC
CAISDYQETQYF
>NA|NA|TRBJ2-2|TRBV7-7
TGTGCTGTTTCCGGGACTGCGAACACCGGGGAGCTGTTTTTT
CAVSGTANTGELFF
>NA|NA|TRBJ1-1|TRBV28
TGTGCCAGCAGTTTATTGGGGGCGAACACTGAAGCTTTCTTT
CASSLLGANTEAFF
>NA|NA|TRBJ2-1|TRBV4-3
TGCGCCAGCAGCCAATCGCCGGGTATTGAGCAGTTCTTC
CASSQSPGIEQFF
>NA|NA|TRBJ2-5|TRBV9
TGTGCCAGCAGCGTAGAGGGTCAGCAAGAGACCCAGTACTTC
CASSVEGQQETQYF